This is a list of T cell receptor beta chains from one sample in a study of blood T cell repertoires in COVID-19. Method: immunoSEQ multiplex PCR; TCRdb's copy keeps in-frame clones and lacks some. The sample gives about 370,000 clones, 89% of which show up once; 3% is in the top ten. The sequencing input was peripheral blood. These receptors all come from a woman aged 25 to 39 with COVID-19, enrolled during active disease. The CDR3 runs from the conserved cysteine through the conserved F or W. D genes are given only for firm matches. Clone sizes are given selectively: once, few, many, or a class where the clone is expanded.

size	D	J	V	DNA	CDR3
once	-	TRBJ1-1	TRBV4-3	TGCGCCAGCAGCCAAACACAGGCCCTAGGCGCTGAAGCTTTCTTT	CASSQTQALGAEAFF
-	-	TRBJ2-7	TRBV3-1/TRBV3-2	TGTGCCAGCAGCCAAGATCGGAGGTACGAGCAGTACTTC	CASSQDRRYEQYF
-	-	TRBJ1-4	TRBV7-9	TGTGCCAGCAGTACGGGAGGGAGTCAGGAAAAACTGTTTTTT	CASSTGGSQEKLFF
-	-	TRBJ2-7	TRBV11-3	TGTGCCAGCAGCCCCACAACGGGCTACGAGCAGTACTTC	CASSPTTGYEQYF
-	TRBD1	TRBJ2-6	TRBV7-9	TGTGCCAGCAGCTTAGAGCAGGGGGCCTATGGGGCCAACGTCCTGACTTTC	CASSLEQGAYGANVLTF
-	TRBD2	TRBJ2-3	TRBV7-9	TGTGCCAGCAGCTTGGCGGGAGACCCAGATACGCAGTATTTT	CASSLAGDPDTQYF
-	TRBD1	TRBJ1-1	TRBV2	TGTGCCAGCACCGGGACAGGGGGGAACACTGAAGCTTTCTTT	CASTGTGGNTEAFF
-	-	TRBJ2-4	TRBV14	TGTGCCAGCAACACTAAAGTCCTAAACATTCAGTACTTC	CASNTKVLNIQYF
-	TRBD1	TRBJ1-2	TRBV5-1	TGCGCCAGCAGCAGCGGACAGGGGACGGGCTATGGCTACACCTTC	CASSSGQGTGYGYTF
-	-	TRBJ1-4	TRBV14	TGTGCCAGCAGCCGGGGAGGGAGAGAAAAACTGTTTTTT	CASSRGGREKLFF
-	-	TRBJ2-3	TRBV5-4	TGTGCCAGCAGCTCCCAGAGCACAGATACGCAGTATTTT	CASSSQSTDTQYF
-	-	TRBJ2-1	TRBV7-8	TGTGCCAGCAGCTTTGGACTGGACAATGAGCAGTTCTTC	CASSFGLDNEQFF
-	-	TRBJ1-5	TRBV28	TGTGCCAGCACCACGAGGGGGGGAAGCAATCAGCCCCAGCATTTT	CASTTRGGSNQPQHF
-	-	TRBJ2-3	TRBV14	TGTGCCAGCAGCCAAGATGGCCCAGATACGCAGTATTTT	CASSQDGPDTQYF
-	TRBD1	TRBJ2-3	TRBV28	TGTGCCAGCAGCCGGACAGGGGTTTCAGATACGCAGTATTTT	CASSRTGVSDTQYF
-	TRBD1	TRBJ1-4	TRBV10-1	TGCGCCAGCAGTGTTGGACAGGGCGCGCCGGATGAAAAACTGTTTTTT	CASSVGQGAPDEKLFF
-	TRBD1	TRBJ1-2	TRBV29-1	TGCAGCGTTGATAGACAGGGGAATGGCTACACCTTC	CSVDRQGNGYTF
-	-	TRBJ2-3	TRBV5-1	TGCGCCAGCAGCGTGGGGCCTAGCACAGATACGCAGTATTTT	CASSVGPSTDTQYF
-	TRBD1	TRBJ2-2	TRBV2	TGTGCCAGCACAGACAGGGATAGCCGGGAGCTGTTTTTT	CASTDRDSRELFF
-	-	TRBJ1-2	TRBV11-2	TGTGCCAGCAGCTTAGATCAGCGGGGCAAACATGGCTACACCTTC	CASSLDQRGKHGYTF